This entry lists 17 T cell receptor beta chains sequenced from one sample in a study of CD8+CD57+ T cells in acquired aplastic anemia. Previously, flow cytometry had revealed CD8+CD57+ cell expansion in the patients chosen for sequencing. TCR beta VDJ and CDR3 profiles were obtained from a genomic DNA template. TCRdb analysed the reads with MiXCR anew, one entry per CDR3 protein. The profile shows fewer than 250,000 distinct CDR3 sequences, around half of them singletons. Sequences were obtained from sorted CD4+, CD8+, or CD8+CD57+ T cells (not recorded which) from PBMCs. The receptors were gathered from a human donor with aplastic anemia.

The V and J genes are TRBV15 and TRBJ1-5; weak D call: TRBD1 (5 bases). Germline CDR1 LNHNV, CDR2 YYDKDF (reference sequence). V was pared by 2 bases and J by 2 bases, with 7 bases between. The CDR3 runs to 14 residues. CDR3 coding DNA: TGTGCCACCAGCAGACAGGGAGGCAATCAGCCCCAGCATTTT. It codes for CATSRQGGNQPQHF.

This clonotype was seen ten or more times. V gene TRBV11-2 combines with J gene TRBJ2-1; D not certain. The ends were cut back, 0 bases at V and 2 bases at J, with 5 bases in the middle. The CDR3 has 14 amino acids. CDR1 SGHAT and CDR2 FQNNGV come from the germline V gene. CDR3: CASSLEWPYNEQFF. The CDR3 DNA follows: TGTGCCAGCAGCTTAGAATGGCCCTACAATGAGCAGTTCTTC.

Concerning this clonotype itself: Possible read error: a much larger clone is one base away. The CDR3 DNA follows: TGTGCCATCAGTTCGGGACAGGGGTTAGTTGGCTACACCTTC. This gives the protein CAISSGQGLVGYTF. The chain is built from TRBV10-3 and TRBJ1-2; 10 nucleotides agree with TRBD1. CDR3 length: 14 residues. J lost 7 bases, V lost 5 bases, and 7 bases had no gene match. The germline gives CDR1 ENHRY, CDR2 SYGVKD.

Worth noting for this clonotype: A much larger clone differs by one base, so this may be a read error. V usage is TRBV7-9 and J usage is TRBJ2-4, with D uncertain. Germline lookup yields CDR1 SEHNR and CDR2 FQNEAQ (reference sequence). Trimming cost V 7 bases and J 6 bases, with 7 bases left between them. The length of the CDR3 is 11 residues. The CDR3 DNA is TGTGCCAGCACGTATAGAAACATTCAGTACTTC. It specifies CASTYRNIQYF.

The J gene is TRBJ1-1, the V gene TRBV7-8; D unclear. V shed 6 bases and J shed 6 bases, with 14 bases lying between them. Germline V lookup: CDR1 SGHVS, CDR2 FQNEAQ. The CDR3 has 13 residues. The CDR3 DNA is TGTGCCAGCAGACCCCCTGGGCCGGCTGAAGCTTTCTTT. Amino acid sequence: CASRPPGPAEAFF.

This rearrangement joins TRBV7-3 to TRBJ2-3; D ambiguous. The V gene lost 5 bases and the J gene lost 2 bases, with 14 bases spanning the gap. The CDR3 loop spans 15 amino acids. Germline assignment: CDR1 SGHTA and CDR2 FQGTGA. The CDR3 region is CASSPPLGITDTQYF. The DNA for the CDR3 is TGTGCCAGCAGCCCCCCCCTTGGGATCACAGATACGCAGTATTTT. The full variable domain, rest sourced from reference TRBV7-3 and TRBJ2-3, is GAGVSQTPSNKVTEKGKYVELRCDPISGHTALYWYRQSLGQGPEFLIYFQGTGAADDSGLPNDRFFAVRPEGSVSTLKIQRTERGDSAVYLCASSPPLGITDTQYFGPGTRLTVL.

This clonotype was seen at least ten times. The J gene is TRBJ2-1, the V gene TRBV5-4; D not resolved. The CDR3 has 17 residues. Germline V gene lookup returns CDR1 SGHNT and CDR2 YYREEE (reference sequence). V lost 1 base to trimming and J lost 0 bases, with 14 bases between them. CDR3 DNA sequence: TGTGCCAGCAGCTTGCGTCTCAGTAGCCCCTCCTACAATGAGCAGTTCTTC. Residues: CASSLRLSSPSYNEQFF.

This clonotype was detected a few times. The gene calls are TRBV6-1 and TRBJ2-5, with D perhaps TRBD1 (5 bases). CDR1 is MNHNS, CDR2 SASEGT, per germline. Trimming stripped 5 bases from V and 3 bases from J, with 16 bases between. The CDR3 runs 15 residues. As DNA, the CDR3 is TGTGCCAGCAGTTACCCCAGACAGCAAAAAGAGACCCAGTACTTC. This sequence encodes CASSYPRQQKETQYF.

This clonotype was seen many times. The chain employs TRBV12-3 or TRBV12-4 and TRBJ2-7; 7 bases fit TRBD1. This CDR3 is built from 14 residues. Trimming at V came to 5 bases and at J to 3 bases, leaving 7 bases not matched to a gene. CDR3 nucleotides: TGTGCCAGCAGTCCCACTCGACAGGGCTACGAGCAGTACTTC. It translates to CASSPTRQGYEQYF.

The gene calls are TRBV10-3 and TRBJ1-5, with D possibly TRBD1 on 6 matching bases. This CDR3 region has 14 residues. The V and J ends lost 5 bases and 6 bases respectively, with 14 bases between them. Germline V gives CDR1 ENHRY, CDR2 SYGVKD. CDR3 bases: TGTGCCATCAGTCCCCGGGACACCAGTCAGCCCCAGCATTTT. Translating gives CAISPRDTSQPQHF.

With regard to this clonotype: Compared with germline, one end of the junction differs, possibly owing to a read error. The V and J genes are TRBV6-4 and TRBJ2-2; a weak D match, TRBD2 (6 bases). From germline, CDR1 is MRHNA and CDR2 SNTAGT. The CDR3 extends over 14 amino acids. DNA for the CDR3: TGTGCCAGCAGTGACGCGCAGGGCGCCGGGGGGCTGTTTTTT. It translates to CASSDAQGAGGLFF.

This clonotype occurred many times. V gene TRBV10-3 combines with J gene TRBJ2-3, with D uncertain. CDR1 and CDR2 from the germline V gene are ENHRY and SYGVKD. V was shortened by 8 bases and J by 1 base, with 10 bases between the two germline ends. The CDR3 runs to 13 residues. The CDR3 bases are TGTGCCATCGGGGTCCAAGGCACAGATACGCAGTATTTT. Amino acids: CAIGVQGTDTQYF.

The V and J genes are TRBV12-3 or TRBV12-4 and TRBJ2-7, with 7 positions matching TRBD1. V was pared by 5 bases and J by 1 base, with 5 bases of the junction left unmatched. The CDR3 sequence is 14 residues long. CDR3 sequence: CASSPTGWSYEQYF. CDR3 nucleotide sequence: TGTGCCAGCAGTCCGACAGGGTGGTCCTACGAGCAGTACTTC.

This clonotype has just a few counts. This chain uses TRBV3-1 with TRBJ1-5; 7 bases align to TRBD1. Germline V CDR1 and CDR2: LGHDT, YNNKEL (reference sequence). There are 15 residues in the CDR3. V dropped 4 bases and J dropped 0; count of bases not matched to a gene: 3. The CDR3 nucleotides are TGTGCCAGCAGCCCCAGACAGGGTAGCAATCAGCCCCAGCATTTT. Amino acids: CASSPRQGSNQPQHF.

On this clonotype: A clone one base away is much larger, so this may be a read error. This sequence joins TRBV29-1 and TRBJ1-3; the D is unclear. The CDR3 has 15 amino acids. Germline CDR1 is SQVTM and CDR2 is ANQGSEA. CDR3 sequence reads: CSVEAWNHSGNAIYF. The CDR3 DNA reads TGCAGCGTTGAAGCATGGAACCACTCTGGAAACGCCATATATTTT.

At least ten counts were recorded for this clonotype. The J gene is TRBJ1-1, the V gene TRBV20-1, with TRBD1 matching over 10 bases. This CDR3 has 14 amino acids. V dropped 3 bases and J dropped 11; count of bases not matched to a gene: 12. Per germline, CDR1 DFQATT and CDR2 SNEGSKA (reference sequence). CDR3 DNA sequence: TGCAGTGCTAGGGCCGGGACAGGGGATCCGTGGGCTTTCTTT. Translating it yields CSARAGTGDPWAFF.

This chain uses TRBV2 with TRBJ1-5; D not certain. This CDR3 region has 14 residues. Germline V lookup: CDR1 SNHLY, CDR2 FYNNEI. The ends were cut back, 6 bases at V and 0 bases at J, with 9 bases in the middle. CDR3 protein: CASRGRVSNQPQHF. CDR3 sequence (DNA): TGTGCCAGCAGGGGCCGAGTTAGCAATCAGCCCCAGCATTTT.